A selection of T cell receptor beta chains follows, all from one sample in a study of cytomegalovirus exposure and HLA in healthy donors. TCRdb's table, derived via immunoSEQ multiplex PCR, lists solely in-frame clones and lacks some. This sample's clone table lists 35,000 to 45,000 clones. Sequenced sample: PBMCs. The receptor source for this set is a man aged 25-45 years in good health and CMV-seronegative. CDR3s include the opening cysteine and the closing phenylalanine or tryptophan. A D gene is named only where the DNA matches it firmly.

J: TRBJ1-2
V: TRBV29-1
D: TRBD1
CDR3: CSVDPVQGSTAGYTF

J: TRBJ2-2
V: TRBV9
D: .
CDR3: CASSVVAGRTGELFF

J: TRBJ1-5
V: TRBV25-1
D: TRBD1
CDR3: CATPRDRYNQPQHF

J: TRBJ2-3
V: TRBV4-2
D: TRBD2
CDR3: CASSPTSGGPDTQYF

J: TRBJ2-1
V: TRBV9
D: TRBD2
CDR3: CASSLGGTSGGPSSYNEQFF

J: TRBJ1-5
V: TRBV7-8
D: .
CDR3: CASSAEDSDQPQHF

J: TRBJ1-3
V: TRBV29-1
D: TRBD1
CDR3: CSVETGAIGNTIYF

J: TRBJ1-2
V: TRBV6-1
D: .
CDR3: CASSEQTTGGYTF

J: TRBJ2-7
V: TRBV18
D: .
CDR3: CASSPGPGGTYEQYF

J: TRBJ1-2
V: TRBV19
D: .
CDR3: CASSMVGGNYGYTF

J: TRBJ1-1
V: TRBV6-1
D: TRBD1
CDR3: CASNDRGVRTEAFF